This T cell receptor beta chain was sequenced during a study of a mutant IDH1 vaccine in newly diagnosed glioma. Study-wide findings and caveats: There seemed to be no relation between pseudoprogression and changes in top peripheral T cell clonotypes.

Time point noted: week 5, during vaccination. Topical imiquimod accompanied each vaccine dose, which consisted of 300 ug of mutant IDH1 20-mer peptide. Each tumor in the donors was a new WHO grade 3 or 4 astrocytoma, IDH1-mutant and ATRX-lost. Assay: immunoSEQ multiplex PCR; the TCRdb copy retains only in-frame clones and omits some. The sample records roughly 34,000 clones, 50% to 60% being singletons. This clone came up a few times. Its matching antigen is unknown. V lost 4 bases and J lost 7; bases outside the gene matches: 7. The CDR3 runs 13 residues. Germline CDR1 SQVTM, CDR2 ANQGSEA. Sequencing was performed on PBMCs, taken from a glioma patient whose treatment included an IDH1 peptide vaccine. The sequence came from a woman in her late teens or twenties with glioma. The V and J genes are TRBV29-1 and TRBJ1-2, with 9 bases aligning to TRBD1. This CDR3 reads CSVVGGQGFGYTF. In nucleotides, the CDR3 is TGCAGCGTTGTGGGGGGACAGGGCTTTGGCTACACCTTC.